The 16 T cell receptor beta chains below come from one sample, sequenced in a study of shared clonotypes between healthy human individuals. Positively selected for CCR7, the CD45RO-negative cells used as naive CD8 cells excluded terminally differentiated effector memory CD45RA+ cells. The table came from immunoSEQ multiplex PCR; TCRdb's copy has only in-frame clones and leaves some out. The sample includes approximately 2,000,000 clones, 93% of them seen just once. Sequenced sample: naive CD8+ T cells from PBMCs. These receptors all come from a man aged 18-30 years in good health. Some clones in this sample may be carry-over from other donors' samples.

The chain recombines TRBV7-9 with TRBJ2-7; a weak D match, TRBD2 (5 bases). Per the germline V gene, CDR1 is SEHNR and CDR2 is FQNEAQ (reference sequence). This CDR3 is built from 16 residues. V was clipped by 1 base and J by 4 bases, with 17 bases between them. The CDR3 DNA follows: TGTGCCAGCAGCTTAGGGAAATACGCAGCGGCATACGAGCAGTACTTC. Translated, it gives CASSLGKYAAAYEQYF.

To note about this clone: Other DNA variants within this sample encode the same CDR3. CDR3 sequence reads: CASSLVGNQETQYF. CDR3 nucleotide sequence: TGTGCCAGCAGCTTAGTTGGGAACCAAGAGACCCAGTACTTC. The chain has TRBV7-9 and TRBJ2-5; D is undetermined. From germline, CDR1 is SEHNR and CDR2 FQNEAQ (reference sequence). The length of the CDR3 is 14 residues. V was clipped by 1 base and J by 0 bases, with 6 bases between them.

In DNA form, the CDR3 reads TGTGCCAGCAGGGCCCCCTCCGAGGGGGCTCCCTACGAGCAGTACTTC. Protein sequence: CASRAPSEGAPYEQYF. J is TRBJ2-7 and V is TRBV13; 7 bases line up with TRBD1. Trimming at V came to 6 bases and at J to 2 bases, leaving 13 bases not matched to a gene. From germline, CDR1 is PRHDT and CDR2 FYEKMQ (reference sequence). This CDR3 has 16 residues.

As concerns this clone: The same CDR3 also results from other DNA sequences found in this sample. The chain joins TRBV7-9 to TRBJ2-7; TRBD1 matches at 8 bases. CDR3 length: 13 amino acids. V was pared by 5 bases and J by 2 bases, with 2 bases of the junction left unmatched. The V gene's germline CDR1 is SEHNR and CDR2 FQNEAQ (reference sequence). The CDR3 spells CASSPDRAYEQYF. The CDR3 DNA is TGTGCCAGCAGCCCGGACAGGGCCTACGAGCAGTACTTC.

As to this clone: Other nucleotide sequences from this sample produce the same CDR3. The V and J genes are TRBV27 and TRBJ2-7; possibly TRBD1 for D (5 bases). CDR1 is MNHEY, CDR2 SMNVEV, per germline (reference sequence). The CDR3 has 14 amino acids. V was pared by 1 base and J by 5 bases, with 12 bases between. DNA of the CDR3: TGTGCCAGCAGTTTATTGAGGCAGGGCCACGAGCAGTACTTC. Its translation: CASSLLRQGHEQYF.

V is TRBV27 and J is TRBJ2-7, with 8 nucleotides matching TRBD2. The germline V gene encodes CDR1 MNHEY and CDR2 SMNVEV (reference sequence). V lost 4 bases, J lost 2 bases, and 7 bases stayed unmatched. This CDR3 spans 15 amino acids. CDR3 protein: CASSSPVSGAYEQYF. The CDR3 nucleotides read TGTGCCAGCAGTTCTCCGGTTAGCGGGGCCTACGAGCAGTACTTC.

V gene TRBV7-9 combines with J gene TRBJ2-7; 7 positions agree with TRBD1. CDR1 is SEHNR, CDR2 FQNEAQ, per germline (reference sequence). The CDR3 consists of 13 residues. With 1 base clipped from V and 5 bases from J, the junction kept 2 bases outside the gene matches. As DNA, the CDR3 is TGTGCCAGCAGCTTAGAACAGGGGAACGAGCAGTACTTC. It yields the protein CASSLEQGNEQYF.

Notes on this clone: Within the sample, other DNA sequences also encode this same CDR3. The chain combines TRBV5-8 with TRBJ1-1; a weak D match, TRBD1 (5 bases). Deletions cut 4 bases from V and 8 bases from J, with 9 bases between. The germline gives CDR1 SGHTS, CDR2 YDEGEE. This CDR3 spans 11 amino acids. The CDR3 loop is CASSLGGEAFF. The CDR3, as DNA: TGTGCCAGCAGCCTGGGGGGGGAAGCTTTCTTT.

The chain uses TRBV6-6 and TRBJ1-2; D is unclear. Germline CDR1 reads MNHNY; CDR2 reads SVGAGI (reference sequence). Deletions cut 6 bases from V and 4 bases from J, with 18 bases between. The CDR3 covers 15 residues. CDR3 sequence: CASSPNLAVTYGYTF. The CDR3 DNA reads TGTGCCAGCAGCCCCAATCTCGCGGTTACCTATGGCTACACCTTC.

J is TRBJ2-7 and V is TRBV5-5; D gene ambiguous. CDR1 is SGHKS and CDR2 is YYEKEE in the germline V gene (reference sequence). The CDR3 has 14 amino acids. V shed 3 bases and J shed 1 base, with 11 bases lying between them. The CDR3 bases are TGTGCCAGCAGCTCTGGACCACGTTCCTACGAGCAGTACTTC. Translation gives CASSSGPRSYEQYF.

The rearrangement uses TRBV30 and TRBJ2-7, with D uncertain. Germline V gene sequence: CDR1 GTSNPN, CDR2 SVGIG (reference sequence). Trimming removed 5 bases from V and 1 base from J, with 12 bases in between. The CDR3 has 13 amino acids. CDR3 loop: CAWDPDGSYEQYF. Written as DNA, the CDR3 is TGTGCCTGGGACCCGGACGGATCCTACGAGCAGTACTTC. Drawing the rest from reference TRBV30 and TRBJ2-7, the complete variable domain is SQTIHQWPATLVQPVGSPLSLECTVEGTSNPNLYWYRQAAGRGLQLLFYSVGIGQISSEVPQNLSASRPQDRQFILSSKKLLLSDSGFYLCAWDPDGSYEQYFGPGTRLTVT.

The chain recombines TRBV5-1 with TRBJ2-5; weak D call: TRBD1 (5 bases). Trimming removed 5 bases from V and 2 bases from J, with 16 bases in between. Germline assignment: CDR1 SGHRS and CDR2 YFSETQ. This CDR3 has 15 residues. CDR3 DNA: TGCGCCAGCAGGTTTGGGTGGACAAAACAAGAGACCCAGTACTTC. Translated: CASRFGWTKQETQYF.

V gene TRBV7-9 combines with J gene TRBJ1-2; 7 nucleotides agree with TRBD1. This CDR3 has 15 amino acids. Trimming cost V 5 bases and J 5 bases; bases outside gene matches: 11. The germline V gene encodes CDR1 SEHNR and CDR2 FQNEAQ (reference sequence). The CDR3 loop is CASSIQGILLYGYTF. In DNA form, the CDR3 reads TGTGCCAGCAGCATACAGGGGATACTCCTATATGGCTACACCTTC.

As concerns this clone: The sample has other DNA sequences that encode this CDR3 too. This chain uses TRBV9 with TRBJ2-7; TRBD2 aligns across 7 bases. Germline trimming cut 1 base from V and 5 bases from J; bases unmatched to any gene: 0. Germline V gives CDR1 SGDLS, CDR2 YYNGEE. The CDR3 is 12 residues long. In nucleotides, the CDR3 is TGTGCCAGCAGCGTACGGGGGGACGAGCAGTACTTC. Its translation is CASSVRGDEQYF.

V usage is TRBV11-3 and J usage is TRBJ2-3; no clear D gene. CDR3 length equals 14 residues. V was shortened by 0 bases and J by 4 bases, with 8 bases between the two germline ends. In germline, CDR1 is SGHNT, CDR2 YENEEA. In DNA, the CDR3 is TGTGCCAGCAGCTTAGATGAACGGGCAGATACGCAGTATTTT. Its protein is CASSLDERADTQYF.

About this clone itself: Other DNA sequences of this sample code for an identical CDR3. This rearrangement joins TRBV27 to TRBJ2-1; perhaps TRBD2 as D (6 bases). The V end was cut by 2 bases, the J end by 2 bases, with 10 bases between. The CDR3 consists of 15 residues. Germline V lookup: CDR1 MNHEY, CDR2 SMNVEV (reference sequence). CDR3 protein: CASSLVGGTYNEQFF. The DNA of the CDR3 is TGTGCCAGCAGTTTAGTGGGAGGAACCTACAATGAGCAGTTCTTC.